This TCR beta chain was sequenced during a study of blood T cell repertoires in COVID-19. In the study overall: PBMCs, B-cell-depleted T cells, or T cells provided the cDNA or gDNA that made up the material.

Authors' methods: Nucleated cell counts were estimated from reference gene primer amplification. Sequencing used immunoSEQ multiplex PCR; TCRdb keeps in-frame clones, though not all of them. V and J calls and clone size are given by that table; D and trimming were obtained from the DNA. This table has some 180,000 clones, 80% to 90% appearing once. Trimming at V came to 5 bases and at J to 6 bases, leaving 10 bases not matched to a gene. CDR1 and CDR2 from the germline V gene are SGHTA and FQGNSA. The CDR3 is 15 amino acids. Patients in Seattle were enrolled during active infection, then followed longitudinally.

Sequenced: peripheral blood. The origin of this receptor is an elderly woman with COVID-19, enrolled during active disease. The V gene is TRBV7-2, the J gene TRBJ2-7; 10 bases agree with TRBD2. The CDR3, as DNA: TGTGCCAGCAGCCCAACTAGCGGGGCCCAGGTCGAGCAGTACTTC. Amino acids: CASSPTSGAQVEQYF.